Listed below are T cell receptor beta chains from one sample, sequenced in a study of cytomegalovirus exposure and HLA in healthy donors. Method: immunoSEQ multiplex PCR; TCRdb's copy keeps in-frame clones and lacks some. The profile shows 150,000 to 200,000 clones, roughly 78% of them singletons. The specimen was PBMCs. The receptors shown here come from a man in his forties or fifties in good health and CMV-seropositive. Each CDR3 is given without its conserved first and last residue. The order of the fields is V gene, J gene, CDR3 protein.

TRBV11-2	TRBJ1-2	ASSLAIGQGILYGYT
TRBV5-6	-	ASTPGLTGSYEQY
TRBV7-9	TRBJ2-1	ASSPEGTGSNEQF
TRBV29-1	TRBJ1-4	SADFGTGGEKLF
TRBV30	TRBJ2-7	AWSLGQGKHYEQY
TRBV7-2	TRBJ2-7	ASSLAGTGLGEQY
TRBV27	TRBJ1-5	ASRRGGNQPQH
TRBV7-2	TRBJ1-2	ASSSTRRDRGPRYT
TRBV6-6	TRBJ2-7	ASTLDRYEQY
TRBV30	TRBJ2-5	AWSLGVTETQY
TRBV5-6	TRBJ2-3	ASSLGQYGSQY
TRBV5-6	TRBJ1-2	ASSLSHRDRNYGYT
TRBV7-8	TRBJ1-1	ASSSSRTGKYTEAF
TRBV7-2	TRBJ2-7	ASSLAGQYEQY
TRBV4-3	TRBJ1-4	ASSQDFRGRVATNEKLF
TRBV5-1	TRBJ2-6	ASSLVTPSFSGANVLT
TRBV5-5	TRBJ1-2	ASSLYNRVSYGYT